This TCR beta chain was identified in a study of cytomegalovirus exposure and HLA in healthy donors. About the research overall: From donors who were HLA-typed, an early data release held 81 million or so unique TCRs. Study observations and caveats: Presence/absence analyses rested on an assumption that sequencing depth was roughly uniform across donors. Later genetic work tied a missense DCLRE1C variant to beta-chain V and J trimming.

In the PCR, 60 Vbeta and 13 Jbeta primers were used. The repertoire was sequenced with immunoSEQ multiplex PCR; TCRdb's copy has only in-frame clones and lacks some. The sample yields approximately 140,000 clones, roughly four fifths seen once. V was shortened by 3 bases and J by 4 bases, with 9 bases between the two germline ends. The CDR3 loop spans 13 amino acids. Germline V gives CDR1 LNHDA, CDR2 SQIVND (reference sequence). The sample holds one count of this clone. Antigen specificity is unknown. The specimen sequenced was PBMCs. The chain joins TRBV19 to TRBJ1-2; perhaps TRBD1 as D (5 bases). The receptor was isolated from an older woman in good health and CMV-seronegative. CDR3 bases: TGTGCCAGTAGTATGGGGCTTGGCTATGGCTACACCTTC. It encodes CASSMGLGYGYTF.